The following is a TCR beta chain sequence with its context. Its antigen remains unidentified. Replicate PCRs from sorted subsets contained about 0.2 ug DNA, which is around 30,000 T cell genomes. Clones were read by immunoSEQ multiplex PCR, and TCRdb kept only the in-frame ones, dropping some. This table has fewer than 850,000 clones, 90% appearing once. These data are taken from a study of shared clonotypes between healthy human individuals. General study points: With a handful of donors compared, 4.5% to 6.5% of naive CD4 clonotypes were shared.

The length of the CDR3 is 16 residues. Germline CDR1 and CDR2: MGHRA and YSYEKL. V trimming: 1 base; J trimming: 1 base; junction bases outside the gene matches: 4. This TCR was recovered from a man younger than 35 in good health. Some clones in this sample may be carry-over from other donors' samples. Sample: memory CD8+ T cells from PBMCs. As for subset: CD45RO+ cells pooled with CCR7-negative TemRA cells. The chain links TRBV4-1 to TRBJ2-3; 8 bases align to TRBD2. The CDR3 DNA is TGCGCCAGCAGCCAAGGTAGCGGGGACCGCACAGATACGCAGTATTTT. It encodes CASSQGSGDRTDTQYF.